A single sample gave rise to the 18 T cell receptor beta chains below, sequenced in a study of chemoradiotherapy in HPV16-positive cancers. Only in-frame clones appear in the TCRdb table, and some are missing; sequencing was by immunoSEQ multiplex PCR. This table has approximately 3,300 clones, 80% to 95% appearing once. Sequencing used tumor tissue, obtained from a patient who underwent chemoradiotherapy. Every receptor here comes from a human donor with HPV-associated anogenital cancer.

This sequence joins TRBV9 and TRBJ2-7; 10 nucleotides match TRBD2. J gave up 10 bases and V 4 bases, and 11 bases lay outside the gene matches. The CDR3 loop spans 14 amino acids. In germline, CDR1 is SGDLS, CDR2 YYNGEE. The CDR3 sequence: CASSSNSAGGRQYF. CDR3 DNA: TGTGCCAGCAGCTCCAATTCAGCGGGAGGGCGTCAGTACTTC.

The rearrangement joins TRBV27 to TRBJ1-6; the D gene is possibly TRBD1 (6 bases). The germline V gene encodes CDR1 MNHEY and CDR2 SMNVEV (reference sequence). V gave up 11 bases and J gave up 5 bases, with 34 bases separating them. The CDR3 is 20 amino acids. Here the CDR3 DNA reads TGTGCCCAGCACCCCCCCAGCAGGGTCAGGGGTGATGTCGATAATTCACCCCTCCACTTT. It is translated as CAQHPPSRVRGDVDNSPLHF.

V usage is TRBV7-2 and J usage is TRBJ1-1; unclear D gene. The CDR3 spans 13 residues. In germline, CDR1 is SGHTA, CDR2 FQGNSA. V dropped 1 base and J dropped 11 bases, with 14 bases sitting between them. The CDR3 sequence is CASSLGVRTGAFF. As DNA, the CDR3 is TGTGCCAGCAGCTTAGGGGTCCGTACTGGCGCTTTCTTT.

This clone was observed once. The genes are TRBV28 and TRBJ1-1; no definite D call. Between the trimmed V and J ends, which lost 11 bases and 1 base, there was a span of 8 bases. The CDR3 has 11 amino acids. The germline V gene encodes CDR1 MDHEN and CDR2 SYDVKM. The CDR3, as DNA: TGTGCCGTCAAGAGGAACACTGAAGCTTTCTTT. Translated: CAVKRNTEAFF.

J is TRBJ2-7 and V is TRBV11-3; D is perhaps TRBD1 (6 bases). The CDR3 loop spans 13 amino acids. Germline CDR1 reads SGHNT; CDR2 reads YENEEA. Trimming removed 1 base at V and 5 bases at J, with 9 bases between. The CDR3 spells CASSLADSDEQYF. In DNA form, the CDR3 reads TGTGCCAGCAGCTTAGCGGACAGTGACGAGCAGTACTTC. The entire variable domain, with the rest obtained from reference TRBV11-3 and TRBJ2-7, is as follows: EAGVVQSPRYKIIEKKQPVAFWCNPISGHNTLYWYLQNLGQGPELLIRYENEEAVDDSQLPKDRFSAERLKGVDSTLKIQPAELGDSAVYLCASSLADSDEQYFGPGTRLTVT.

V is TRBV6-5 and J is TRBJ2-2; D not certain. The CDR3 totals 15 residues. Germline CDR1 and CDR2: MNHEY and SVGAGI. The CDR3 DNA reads TGTGTTGCAGCAGAGGCCAGAGGGAACACCGGGGAGCTGTTTTTT. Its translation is CVAAEARGNTGELFF.

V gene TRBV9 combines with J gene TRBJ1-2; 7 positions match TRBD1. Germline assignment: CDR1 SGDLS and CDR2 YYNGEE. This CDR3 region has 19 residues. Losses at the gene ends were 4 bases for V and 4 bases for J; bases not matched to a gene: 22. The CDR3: CASSLPQHRGTGVFYGYTF. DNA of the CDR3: TGTGCCAGCAGCCTACCACAACATAGGGGAACAGGGGTCTTCTATGGCTACACCTTC.

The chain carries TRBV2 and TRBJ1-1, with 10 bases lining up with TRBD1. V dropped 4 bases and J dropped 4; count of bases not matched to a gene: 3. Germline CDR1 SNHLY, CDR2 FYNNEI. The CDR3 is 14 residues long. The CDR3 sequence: CASSGQGAITEAFF. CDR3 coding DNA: TGTGCCAGCAGTGGACAGGGGGCTATCACTGAAGCTTTCTTT.

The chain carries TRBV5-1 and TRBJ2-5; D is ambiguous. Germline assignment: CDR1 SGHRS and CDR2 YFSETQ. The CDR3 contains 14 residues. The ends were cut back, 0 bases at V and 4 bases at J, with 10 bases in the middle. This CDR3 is CASSLGPSGETQYF. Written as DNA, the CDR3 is TGCGCCAGCAGCTTGGGTCCCTCAGGAGAGACCCAGTACTTC.

CDR3 loop: CASSSGTGGNQPQHF. The CDR3 nucleotides read TGTGCCAGCAGCTCCGGGACAGGGGGCAATCAGCCCCAGCATTTT. This chain uses TRBV7-2 with TRBJ1-5, with 10 bases lining up with TRBD1. The CDR3 runs to 15 residues. Trimming cost V 4 bases and J 2 bases; bases outside gene matches: 2. From germline, CDR1 is SGHTA and CDR2 FQGNSA.

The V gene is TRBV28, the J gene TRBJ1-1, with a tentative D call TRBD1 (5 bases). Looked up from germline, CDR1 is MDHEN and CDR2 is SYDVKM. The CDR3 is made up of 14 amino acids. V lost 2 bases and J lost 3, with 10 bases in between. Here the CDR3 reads CASSLRSGDTEAFF. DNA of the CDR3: TGTGCCAGCAGTTTAAGGTCGGGGGACACTGAAGCTTTCTTT.

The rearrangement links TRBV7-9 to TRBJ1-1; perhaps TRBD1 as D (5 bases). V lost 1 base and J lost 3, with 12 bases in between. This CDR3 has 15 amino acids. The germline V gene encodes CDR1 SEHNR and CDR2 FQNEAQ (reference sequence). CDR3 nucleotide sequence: TGTGCCAGCAGCTTAGGAAAGGGGCGTGACACTGAAGCTTTCTTT. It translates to CASSLGKGRDTEAFF.

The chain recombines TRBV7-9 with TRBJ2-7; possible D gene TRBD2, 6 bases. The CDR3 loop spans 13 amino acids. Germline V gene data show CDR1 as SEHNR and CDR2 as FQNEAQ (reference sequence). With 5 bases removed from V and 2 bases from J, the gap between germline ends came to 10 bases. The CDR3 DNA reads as TGTGCCAGCAGCCGGGGGTTCGCCTACGAGCAGTACTTC. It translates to CASSRGFAYEQYF.

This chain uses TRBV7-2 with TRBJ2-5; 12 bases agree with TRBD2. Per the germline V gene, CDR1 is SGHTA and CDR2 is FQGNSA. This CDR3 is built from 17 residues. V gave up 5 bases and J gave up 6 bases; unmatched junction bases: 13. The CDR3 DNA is TGTGCCAGCAGCGCACGACTAGCGGGGGTTACAATGAAGACCCAGTACTTC. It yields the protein CASSARLAGVTMKTQYF.

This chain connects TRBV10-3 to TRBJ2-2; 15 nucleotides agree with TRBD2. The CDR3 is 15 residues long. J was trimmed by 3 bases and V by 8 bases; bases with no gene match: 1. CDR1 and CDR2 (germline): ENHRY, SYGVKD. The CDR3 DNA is TGTGCCATCGGGACTAGCGGGGGGCACACCGGGGAGCTGTTTTTT. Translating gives CAIGTSGGHTGELFF.

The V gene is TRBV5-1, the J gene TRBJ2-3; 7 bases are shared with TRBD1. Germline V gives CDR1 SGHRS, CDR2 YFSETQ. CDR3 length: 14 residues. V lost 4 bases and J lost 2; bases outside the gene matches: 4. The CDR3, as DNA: TGCGCCAGCAGCCAGGGACAGATCACAGATACGCAGTATTTT. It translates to CASSQGQITDTQYF.

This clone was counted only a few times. The CDR3: CATSMAGGVNEQFF. CDR3 nucleotides: TGTGCCACCAGCATGGCGGGGGGCGTCAATGAGCAGTTCTTC. The V call is TRBV15, the J call TRBJ2-1, with 8 bases aligning to TRBD2. CDR3 length: 14 residues. Germline V gene data show CDR1 as LNHNV and CDR2 as YYDKDF (reference sequence). Trimming at V came to 4 bases and at J to 6 bases, leaving 5 bases not matched to a gene.

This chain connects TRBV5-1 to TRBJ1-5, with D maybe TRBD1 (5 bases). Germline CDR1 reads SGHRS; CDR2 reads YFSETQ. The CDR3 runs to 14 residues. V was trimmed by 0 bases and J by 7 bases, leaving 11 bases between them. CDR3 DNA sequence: TGCGCCAGCAGCTTGGAGGGGAGAGGGCAGCCCCAGCATTTT. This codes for CASSLEGRGQPQHF.